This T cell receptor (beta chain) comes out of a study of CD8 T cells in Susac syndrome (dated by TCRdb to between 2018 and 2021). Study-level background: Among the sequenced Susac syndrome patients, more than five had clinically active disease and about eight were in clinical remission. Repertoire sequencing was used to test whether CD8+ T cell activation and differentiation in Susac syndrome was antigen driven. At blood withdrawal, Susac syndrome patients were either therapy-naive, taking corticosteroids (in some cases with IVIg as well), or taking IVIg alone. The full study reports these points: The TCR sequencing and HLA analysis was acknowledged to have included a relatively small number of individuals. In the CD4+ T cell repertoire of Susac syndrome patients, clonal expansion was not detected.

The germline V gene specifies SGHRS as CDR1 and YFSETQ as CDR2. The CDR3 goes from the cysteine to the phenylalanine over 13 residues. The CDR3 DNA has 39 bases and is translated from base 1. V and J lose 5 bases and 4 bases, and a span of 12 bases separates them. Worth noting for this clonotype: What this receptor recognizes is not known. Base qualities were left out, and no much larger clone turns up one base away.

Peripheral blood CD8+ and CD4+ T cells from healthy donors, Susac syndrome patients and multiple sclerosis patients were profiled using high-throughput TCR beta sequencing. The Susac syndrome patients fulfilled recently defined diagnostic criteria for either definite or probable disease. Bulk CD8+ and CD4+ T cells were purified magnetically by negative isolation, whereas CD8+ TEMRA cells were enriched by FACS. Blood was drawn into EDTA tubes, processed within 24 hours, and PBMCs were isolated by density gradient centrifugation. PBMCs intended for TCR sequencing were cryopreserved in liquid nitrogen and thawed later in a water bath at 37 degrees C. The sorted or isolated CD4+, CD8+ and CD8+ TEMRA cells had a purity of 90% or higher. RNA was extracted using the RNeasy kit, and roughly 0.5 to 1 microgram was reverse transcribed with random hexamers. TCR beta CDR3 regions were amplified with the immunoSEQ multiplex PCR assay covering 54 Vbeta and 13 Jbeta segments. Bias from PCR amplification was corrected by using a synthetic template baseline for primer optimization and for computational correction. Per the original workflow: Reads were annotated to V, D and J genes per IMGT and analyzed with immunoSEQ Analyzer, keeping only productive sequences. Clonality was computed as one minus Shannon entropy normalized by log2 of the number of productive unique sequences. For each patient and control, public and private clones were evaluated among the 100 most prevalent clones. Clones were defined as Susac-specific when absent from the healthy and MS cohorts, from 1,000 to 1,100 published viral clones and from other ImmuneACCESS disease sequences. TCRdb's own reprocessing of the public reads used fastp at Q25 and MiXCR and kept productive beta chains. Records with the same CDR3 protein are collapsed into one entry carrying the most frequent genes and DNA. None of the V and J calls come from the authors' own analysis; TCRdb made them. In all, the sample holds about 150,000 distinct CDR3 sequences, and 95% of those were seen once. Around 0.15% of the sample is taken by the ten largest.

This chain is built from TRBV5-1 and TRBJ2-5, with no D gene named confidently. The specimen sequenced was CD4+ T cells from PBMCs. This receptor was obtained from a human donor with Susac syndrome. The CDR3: CASSREDRETQYF. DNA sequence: TGCGCCAGCAGTCGAGAGGATCGAGAGACCCAGTACTTC. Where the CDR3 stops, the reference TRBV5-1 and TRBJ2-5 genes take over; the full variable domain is KAGVTQTPRYLIKTRGQQVTLSCSPISGHRSVSWYQQTPGQGLQFLFEYFSETQRNKGNFPGRFSGRQFSNSRSEMNVSTLELGDSALYLCASSREDRETQYFGPGTRLLVL.